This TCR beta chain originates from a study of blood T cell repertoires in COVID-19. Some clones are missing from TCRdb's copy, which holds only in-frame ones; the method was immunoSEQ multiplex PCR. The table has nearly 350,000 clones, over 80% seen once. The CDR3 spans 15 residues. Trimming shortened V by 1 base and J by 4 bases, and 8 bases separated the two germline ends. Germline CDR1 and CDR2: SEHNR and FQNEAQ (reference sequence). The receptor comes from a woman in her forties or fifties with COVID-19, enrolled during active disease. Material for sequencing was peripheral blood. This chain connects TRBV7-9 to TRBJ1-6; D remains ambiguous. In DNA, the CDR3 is TGTGCCAGCAGCTTAGGGAGATCATATAATTCACCCCTCCACTTT. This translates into CASSLGRSYNSPLHF.